The clone carrying this TCR beta chain was counted between two and nine times. TCRdb's table, derived via immunoSEQ multiplex PCR, lists solely in-frame clones and lacks some. Here the sample spans about 190,000 clones, 70% to 90% being singletons. The sample belongs to a study of blood T cell repertoires in COVID-19. Study details: Italy, Spain and the United States were the sources of the convalescent and acute COVID-19 samples. Nucleic acid was either cDNA or gDNA, and it came from T cells, B-cell-depleted T cells, or PBMCs.

The CDR3 sequence is 15 residues long. The V gene's germline CDR1 is LNHDA and CDR2 SQIVND (reference sequence). V was pared by 0 bases and J by 5 bases, with 13 bases between. This receptor was obtained from a man aged 25 to 40 with acute or convalescent COVID-19. V gene TRBV19 combines with J gene TRBJ1-1, with D possibly being TRBD1 (6 bases). The sequencing sample was made of peripheral blood. The CDR3 loop is CASSIDNRVATEAFF. Here the CDR3 DNA reads TGTGCCAGTAGTATAGATAACAGGGTGGCGACTGAAGCTTTCTTT.